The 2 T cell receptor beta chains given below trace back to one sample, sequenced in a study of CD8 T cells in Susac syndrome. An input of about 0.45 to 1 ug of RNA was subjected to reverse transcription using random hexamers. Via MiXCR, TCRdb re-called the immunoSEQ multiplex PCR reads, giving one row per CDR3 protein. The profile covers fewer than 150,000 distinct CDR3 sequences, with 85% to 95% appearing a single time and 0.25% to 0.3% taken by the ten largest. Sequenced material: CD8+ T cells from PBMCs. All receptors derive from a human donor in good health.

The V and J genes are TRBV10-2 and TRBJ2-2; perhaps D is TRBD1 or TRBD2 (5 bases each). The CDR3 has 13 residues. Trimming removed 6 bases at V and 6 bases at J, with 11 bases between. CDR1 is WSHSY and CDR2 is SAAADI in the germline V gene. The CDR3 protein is CASSGGGAGELFF. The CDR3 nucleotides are TGCGCCAGCAGCGGTGGGGGTGCCGGGGAGCTGTTTTTT.

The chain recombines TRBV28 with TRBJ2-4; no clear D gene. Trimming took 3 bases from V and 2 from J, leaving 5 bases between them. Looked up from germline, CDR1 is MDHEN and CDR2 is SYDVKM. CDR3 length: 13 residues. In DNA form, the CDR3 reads TGTGCCAGCAGTTTCCACCCCAAAAACATTCAGTACTTC. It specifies CASSFHPKNIQYF.